A single sample gave rise to the 8 T cell receptor beta chains below, sequenced in a study of type 1 regulatory T cells. TCRdb reanalysed the reads using MiXCR and keeps one entry per CDR3 protein. The table records around 62,000 distinct CDR3 sequences, about 60% of them present only once. These TCRs' antigens remain unknown. Sample: cultured T cells, either the whole culture or a sorted T cell fraction (not recorded which). Subset indicated: Tr1-enriched cell product generated in vitro against host alloantigens. The receptors were gathered from a human donor in good health.

The chain has TRBV4-1 and TRBJ2-1; D remains ambiguous. CDR1 is MGHRA, CDR2 YSYEKL, per germline. The CDR3 is 13 residues long. V dropped 2 bases and J dropped 7 bases, with 9 bases sitting between them. Here the CDR3 reads CASSQNLINEQFF. CDR3 sequence (DNA): TGCGCCAGCAGCCAAAATTTAATAAATGAGCAGTTCTTC.

CDR3 nucleotides: TGTGCCAGCTCACCACCTGGGGTAGCGGTTGTCAATGAGCAGTTCTTC. Amino acids: CASSPPGVAVVNEQFF. The chain combines TRBV18 with TRBJ2-1; the D gene is possibly TRBD2 (6 bases). Trimming took off 0 bases at V and 6 bases at J, with 15 bases between the two ends. The CDR3 sequence is 16 residues long. Germline-derived CDR1 and CDR2 are KGHSH and LQKENI.

V and J are TRBV15 and TRBJ2-5, with D hard to call. CDR3 length: 14 residues. Germline loops: CDR1 LNHNV, CDR2 YYDKDF (reference sequence). Between the trimmed V and J ends, which lost 0 bases and 5 bases, there was a span of 10 bases. The chain's CDR3 is CATSRDLSTETQYF. Written as DNA, the CDR3 is TGTGCCACCAGCAGAGATCTCTCAACGGAGACCCAGTACTTC.

The chain employs TRBV6-2 or TRBV6-3 and TRBJ2-7, with D possibly matching TRBD1 (6 bases). Germline V gene sequence: CDR1 MNHEY, CDR2 SVGEGT. Trimming removed 7 bases from V and 6 bases from J, with 19 bases in between. The CDR3 extends over 14 amino acids. The DNA for the CDR3 is TGTGCCAGCAAAACAGGGACCCACTACTTCGAGCAGTACTTC. Protein product: CASKTGTHYFEQYF.

J is TRBJ2-7 and V is TRBV2; 7 nucleotides align to TRBD2. Germline trimming cut 6 bases from V and 0 bases from J; bases unmatched to any gene: 11. The germline CDR1 and CDR2 sequences are SNHLY and FYNNEI. The CDR3 is 16 amino acids. CDR3 sequence: CASSAAQRENSYEQYF. Written as DNA, the CDR3 is TGTGCCAGCAGCGCAGCACAGCGGGAAAACTCCTACGAGCAGTACTTC.

This chain uses TRBV7-9 with TRBJ2-1; 11 nucleotides line up with TRBD2. The junction had 11 bases not matched to a gene; V was cut back by 2 bases and J by 8 bases. The CDR3 covers 17 residues. Germline values: CDR1 SEHNR, CDR2 FQNEAQ (reference sequence). CDR3 DNA sequence: TGTGCCAGCAGCTTAAACTCAGGGACTAGCGGTTCCCATGAGCAGTTCTTC. Its protein product is CASSLNSGTSGSHEQFF.

The chain couples TRBV12-3 or TRBV12-4 to TRBJ2-3, with no clear D. This CDR3 is 14 amino acids long. Trimming removed 2 bases from V and 0 bases from J, with 6 bases in between. The CDR3 is CASSLQDSTDTQYF. The DNA for the CDR3 is TGTGCCAGCAGTTTACAGGATAGCACAGATACGCAGTATTTT.

This chain joins TRBV20-1 and TRBJ2-1, with TRBD2 matching 8 bases. The CDR3 covers 15 residues. Per the germline V gene, CDR1 is DFQATT and CDR2 is SNEGSKA (reference sequence). The junction had 10 bases not matched to a gene; V was cut back by 6 bases and J by 3 bases. CDR3 region: CSAISGKWGYNEQFF. CDR3 in DNA: TGCAGTGCCATTAGCGGGAAGTGGGGCTACAATGAGCAGTTCTTC.